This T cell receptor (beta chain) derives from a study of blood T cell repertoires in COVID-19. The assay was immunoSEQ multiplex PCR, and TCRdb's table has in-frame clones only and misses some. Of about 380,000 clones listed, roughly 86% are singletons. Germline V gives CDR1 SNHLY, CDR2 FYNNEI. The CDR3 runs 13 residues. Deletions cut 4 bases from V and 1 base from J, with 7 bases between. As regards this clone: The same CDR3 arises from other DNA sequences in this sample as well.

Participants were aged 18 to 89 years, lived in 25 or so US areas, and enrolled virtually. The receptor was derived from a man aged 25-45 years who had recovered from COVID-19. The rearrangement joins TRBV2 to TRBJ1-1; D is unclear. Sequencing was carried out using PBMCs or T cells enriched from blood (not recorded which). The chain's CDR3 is CASSVSGNTEAFF. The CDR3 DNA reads TGTGCCAGCAGTGTATCGGGGAACACTGAAGCTTTCTTT.